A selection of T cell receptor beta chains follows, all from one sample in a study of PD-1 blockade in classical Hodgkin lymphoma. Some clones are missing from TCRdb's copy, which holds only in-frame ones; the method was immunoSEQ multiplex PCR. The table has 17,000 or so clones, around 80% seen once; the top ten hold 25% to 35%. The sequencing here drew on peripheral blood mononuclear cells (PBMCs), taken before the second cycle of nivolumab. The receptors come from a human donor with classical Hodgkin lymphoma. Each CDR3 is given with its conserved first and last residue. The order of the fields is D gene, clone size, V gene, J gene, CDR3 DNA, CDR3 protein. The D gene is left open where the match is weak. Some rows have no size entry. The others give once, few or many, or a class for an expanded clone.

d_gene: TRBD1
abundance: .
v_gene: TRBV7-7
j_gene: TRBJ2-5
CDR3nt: TGTGCCAGCAGCGTCTCCGGGACAGGGGGCCGGGAGACCCAGTACTTC
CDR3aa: CASSVSGTGGRETQYF

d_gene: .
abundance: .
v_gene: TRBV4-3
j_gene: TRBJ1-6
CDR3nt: TGCGCCAGCAGCCCTAATACCTCGCCAGGACCCCTCCACTTT
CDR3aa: CASSPNTSPGPLHF

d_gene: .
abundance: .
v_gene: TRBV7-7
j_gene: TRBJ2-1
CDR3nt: TGTGCCAGCACCCCTGGGCTAGCGTCGCCCGAGCAGTTCTTC
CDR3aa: CASTPGLASPEQFF

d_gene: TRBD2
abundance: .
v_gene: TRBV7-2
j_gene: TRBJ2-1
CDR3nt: TGTGCCAGCAGCTCCGGGACTAGTTCCTCCAATGAGCAGTTCTTC
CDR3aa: CASSSGTSSSNEQFF

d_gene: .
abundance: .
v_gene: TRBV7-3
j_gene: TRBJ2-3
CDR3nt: TGTGCCAGCGGGACGGGGGGCCCCACCGCAGATACGCAGTATTTT
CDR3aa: CASGTGGPTADTQYF

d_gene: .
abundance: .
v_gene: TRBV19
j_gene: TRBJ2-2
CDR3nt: TGTGCCAGTAGTACCACCCGGACCGGGGAGCTGTTTTTT
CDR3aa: CASSTTRTGELFF

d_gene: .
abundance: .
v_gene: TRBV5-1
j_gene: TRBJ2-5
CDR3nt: TGCGCCAGCAGCTCGGAGGGTGAGACCCAGTACTTC
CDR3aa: CASSSEGETQYF

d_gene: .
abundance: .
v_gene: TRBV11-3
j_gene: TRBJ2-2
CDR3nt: TGTGCCAGCGCGGGCACCGGGGAGCTGTTTTTT
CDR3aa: CASAGTGELFF

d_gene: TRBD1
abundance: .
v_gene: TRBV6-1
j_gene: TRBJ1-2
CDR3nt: TGTGCCAGCACTACCGGGACAGGGGGTATTTATGGCTACACCTTC
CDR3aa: CASTTGTGGIYGYTF

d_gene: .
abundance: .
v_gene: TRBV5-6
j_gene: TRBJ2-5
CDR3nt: TGTGCCAGCGGACGGTGGGGCGGCCAGGGGACCCAGTACTTC
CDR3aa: CASGRWGGQGTQYF

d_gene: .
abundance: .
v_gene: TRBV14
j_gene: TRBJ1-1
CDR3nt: TGTGCCAGTTCAGGGCTCTCTAACACTGAAGCTTTCTTT
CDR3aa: CASSGLSNTEAFF

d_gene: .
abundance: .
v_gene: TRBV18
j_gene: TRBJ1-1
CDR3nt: TGTGCCAGCTCACCGACGAACAGGGCAGCGGGAGCTTTCTTT
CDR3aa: CASSPTNRAAGAFF

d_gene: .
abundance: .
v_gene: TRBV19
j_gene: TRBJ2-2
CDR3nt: TGTGCCAGTAGTGGGGTGGGACCGATGAACACCGGGGAGCTGTTTTTT
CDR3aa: CASSGVGPMNTGELFF

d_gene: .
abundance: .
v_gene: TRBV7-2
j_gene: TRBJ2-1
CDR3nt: TGTGCCAGCAGCGAGGGGTTCAACTACAATGAGCAGTTCTTC
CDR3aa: CASSEGFNYNEQFF

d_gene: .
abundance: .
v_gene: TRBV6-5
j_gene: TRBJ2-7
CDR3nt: TGTGCCGGGCGCTTTAGGGACGAGCAGTACTTC
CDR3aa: CAGRFRDEQYF

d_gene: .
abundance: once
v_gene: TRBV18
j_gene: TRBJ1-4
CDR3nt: TGTGCCAGCTCACCACCAGGGTCGGGAAGGGTCGGTGGTGAAAAACTGTTTTTT
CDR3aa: CASSPPGSGRVGGEKLFF

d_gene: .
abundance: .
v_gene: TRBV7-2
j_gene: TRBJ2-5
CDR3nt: TGTGCCAGCAGCCAGGGGGGGCTTTTCCAAGAGACCCAGTACTTC
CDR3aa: CASSQGGLFQETQYF

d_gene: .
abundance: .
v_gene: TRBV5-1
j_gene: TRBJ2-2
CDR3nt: TGCGCCAGCAGAGGACAGCTCACCGGGGAGCTGTTTTTT
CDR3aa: CASRGQLTGELFF

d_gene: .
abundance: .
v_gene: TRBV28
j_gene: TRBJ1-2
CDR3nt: TGTGCCAGCAGTTCCCCCCCGGGGGCCAACTATGGCTACACCTTC
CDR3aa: CASSSPPGANYGYTF

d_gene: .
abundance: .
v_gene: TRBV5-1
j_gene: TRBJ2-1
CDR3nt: TGCGCCAGCAGCCCTCTTGCGGGCAATCCACACAATGAGCAGTTCTTC
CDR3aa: CASSPLAGNPHNEQFF

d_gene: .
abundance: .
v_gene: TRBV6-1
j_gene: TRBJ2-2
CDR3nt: TGTGCCAGCGGCGAGGGACCGGACGTCGGGGAGCTGTTTTTT
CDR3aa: CASGEGPDVGELFF

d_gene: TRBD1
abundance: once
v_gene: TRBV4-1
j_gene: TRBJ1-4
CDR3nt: TGCGCCAGCAGCCAAGATCCGGGACAGAGCAATGAAAAACTGTTTTTT
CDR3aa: CASSQDPGQSNEKLFF

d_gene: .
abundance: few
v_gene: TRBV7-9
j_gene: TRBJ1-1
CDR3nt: TGTGCCAGCAGCTTAGAACAGGGACTTGGAGCTTTCTTT
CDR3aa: CASSLEQGLGAFF

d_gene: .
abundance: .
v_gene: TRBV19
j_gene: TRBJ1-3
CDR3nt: TGTGCCAGTAGCTTGCCCCCCGGGACCGCGGGGAACACCATATATTTT
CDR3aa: CASSLPPGTAGNTIYF

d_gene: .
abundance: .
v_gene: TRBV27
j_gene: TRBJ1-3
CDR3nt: TGTGCCAGCAGTTTGGTCGGTGGGTCTGGAAACACCATATATTTT
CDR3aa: CASSLVGGSGNTIYF

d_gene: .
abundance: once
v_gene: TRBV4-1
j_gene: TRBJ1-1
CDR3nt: TGCGCCAGCAGCCACCCACAAGCTTTCTTT
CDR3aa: CASSHPQAFF

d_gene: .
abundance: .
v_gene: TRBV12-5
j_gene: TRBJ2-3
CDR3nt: TGTGCTAGTGGTTTGGACGTCACAGATACGCAGTATTTT
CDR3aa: CASGLDVTDTQYF

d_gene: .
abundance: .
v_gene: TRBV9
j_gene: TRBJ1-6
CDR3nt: TGTGCCAGCAGCGTAGAGGGGAGCTCCTATAATTCACCCCTCCACTTT
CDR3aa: CASSVEGSSYNSPLHF

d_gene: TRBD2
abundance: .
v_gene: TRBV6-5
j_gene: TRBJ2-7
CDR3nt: TGTGCCAGCAGTCATACTAGCGGGGACTCCTACGAGCAGTACTTC
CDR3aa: CASSHTSGDSYEQYF

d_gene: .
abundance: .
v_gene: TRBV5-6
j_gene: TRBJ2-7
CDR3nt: TGTGCCAGCAGCCAGAATAATGGACCTTCCCACGAGCAGTACTTC
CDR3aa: CASSQNNGPSHEQYF

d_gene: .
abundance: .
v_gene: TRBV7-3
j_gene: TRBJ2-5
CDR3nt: TGTGCCAGCACCATAAGCGGTGGACCTTTAGAGACCCAGTACTTC
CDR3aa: CASTISGGPLETQYF

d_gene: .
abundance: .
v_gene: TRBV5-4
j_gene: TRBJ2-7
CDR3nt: TGTGCCAGCAGCTTGGGGCTAGCTGGCTCCTACGAGCAGTACTTC
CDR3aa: CASSLGLAGSYEQYF

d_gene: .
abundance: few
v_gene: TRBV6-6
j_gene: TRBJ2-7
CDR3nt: TGTGCCAGCAGTTCCGGGACCTACGAGCAGTACTTC
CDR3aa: CASSSGTYEQYF

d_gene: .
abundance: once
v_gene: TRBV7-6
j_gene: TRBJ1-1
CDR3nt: TGTGCCAGCAGCTTATTGGGGCGGGGGGACACTGAAGCTTTCTTT
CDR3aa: CASSLLGRGDTEAFF

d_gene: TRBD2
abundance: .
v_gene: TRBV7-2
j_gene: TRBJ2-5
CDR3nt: TGTGCCAGCAGCATAGGCGGGGGGCAAGAGACCCAGTACTTC
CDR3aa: CASSIGGGQETQYF

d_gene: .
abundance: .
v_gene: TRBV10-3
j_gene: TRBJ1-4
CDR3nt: TGTGCCATCGGGACAAGTAATGAAAAACTGTTTTTT
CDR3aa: CAIGTSNEKLFF

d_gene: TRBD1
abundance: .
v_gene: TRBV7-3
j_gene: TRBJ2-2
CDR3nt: TGTGCCAGCAGCCAACTCGCGCCGGGACAGGGCGGTCCCGGGGAGCTGTTTTTT
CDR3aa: CASSQLAPGQGGPGELFF

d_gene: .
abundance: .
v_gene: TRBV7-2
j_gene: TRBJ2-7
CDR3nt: TGTGCCAGCGCCCTTCCCCTCACAGGTCCCTACGAGCAGTACTTC
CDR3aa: CASALPLTGPYEQYF

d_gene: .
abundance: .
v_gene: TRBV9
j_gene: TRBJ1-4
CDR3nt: TGTGCCAGCAGCGTTCTCCCACGGGAAAAACTGTTTTTT
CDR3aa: CASSVLPREKLFF

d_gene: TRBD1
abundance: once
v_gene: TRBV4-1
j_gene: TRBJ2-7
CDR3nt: TGCGCCAGCAGGGCTAGAGTCGGACAGGGGGCCTACGAGCAGTACTTC
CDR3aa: CASRARVGQGAYEQYF

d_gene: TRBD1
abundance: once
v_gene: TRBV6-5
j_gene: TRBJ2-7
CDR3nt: TGTGCCAGCAGAACCCGGGACAGGGGTACCGAGCAGTACTTC
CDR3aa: CASRTRDRGTEQYF

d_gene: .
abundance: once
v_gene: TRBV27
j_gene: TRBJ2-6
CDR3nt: TGTGCCAGCAGTTTGAGTGGGGCCAACGTCCTGACTTTC
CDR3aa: CASSLSGANVLTF

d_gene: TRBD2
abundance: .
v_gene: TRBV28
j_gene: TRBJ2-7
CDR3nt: TGTGCCAGCAGTTTATGGGAACTAGCGGGGGGGCCCGGCGAGCAGTACTTC
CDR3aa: CASSLWELAGGPGEQYF

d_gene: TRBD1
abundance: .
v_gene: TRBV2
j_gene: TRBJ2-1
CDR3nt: TGTGCCAGCAGTGAAGACAGGGGGCCCCGGGGTGAGCAGTTCTTC
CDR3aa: CASSEDRGPRGEQFF

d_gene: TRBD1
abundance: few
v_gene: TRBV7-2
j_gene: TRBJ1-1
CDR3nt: TGTGCCAGCAGCGTAACAGGGGGGAGCCCTGAAGCTTTCTTT
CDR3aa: CASSVTGGSPEAFF

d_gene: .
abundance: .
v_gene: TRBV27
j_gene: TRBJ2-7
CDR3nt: TGTGCCAGCAGTTTATTCCACCCCTCTAGGGGCTACGAGCAGTACTTC
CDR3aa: CASSLFHPSRGYEQYF

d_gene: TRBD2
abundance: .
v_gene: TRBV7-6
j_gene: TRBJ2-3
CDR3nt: TGTGCCAGCAGCTTATACCATCCGGGATTAGCGGGGGGGCTCACAGATACGCAGTATTTT
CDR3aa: CASSLYHPGLAGGLTDTQYF

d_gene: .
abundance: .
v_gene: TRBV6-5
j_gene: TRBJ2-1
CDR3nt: TGTGCCAGCAGTTACAAACTCCGAAATGAGCAGTTCTTC
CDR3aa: CASSYKLRNEQFF

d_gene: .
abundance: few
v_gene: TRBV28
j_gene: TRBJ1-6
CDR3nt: TGTGCCAGCAGCTTAACCGAACAGATCTTTTCACCCCTCCACTTT
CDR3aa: CASSLTEQIFSPLHF